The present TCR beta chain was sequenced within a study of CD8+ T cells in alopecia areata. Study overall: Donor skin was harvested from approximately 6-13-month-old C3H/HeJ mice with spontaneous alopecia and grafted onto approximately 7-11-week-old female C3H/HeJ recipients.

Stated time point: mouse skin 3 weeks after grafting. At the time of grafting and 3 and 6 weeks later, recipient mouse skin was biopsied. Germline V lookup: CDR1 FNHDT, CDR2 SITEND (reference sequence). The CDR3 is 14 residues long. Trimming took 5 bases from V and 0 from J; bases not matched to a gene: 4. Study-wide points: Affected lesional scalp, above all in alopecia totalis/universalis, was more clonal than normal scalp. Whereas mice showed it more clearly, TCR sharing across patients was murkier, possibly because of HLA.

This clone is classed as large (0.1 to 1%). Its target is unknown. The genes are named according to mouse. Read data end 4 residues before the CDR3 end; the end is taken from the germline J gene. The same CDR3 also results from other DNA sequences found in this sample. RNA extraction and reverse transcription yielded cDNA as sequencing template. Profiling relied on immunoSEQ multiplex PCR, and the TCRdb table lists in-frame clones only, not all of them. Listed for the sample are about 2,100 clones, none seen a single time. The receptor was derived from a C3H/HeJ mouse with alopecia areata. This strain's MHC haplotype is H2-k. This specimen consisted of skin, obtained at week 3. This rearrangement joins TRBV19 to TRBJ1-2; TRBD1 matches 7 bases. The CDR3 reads CASSTGTANSDYTF. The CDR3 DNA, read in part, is TGTGCCAGCAGCACCGGGACAGCAAACTCC.